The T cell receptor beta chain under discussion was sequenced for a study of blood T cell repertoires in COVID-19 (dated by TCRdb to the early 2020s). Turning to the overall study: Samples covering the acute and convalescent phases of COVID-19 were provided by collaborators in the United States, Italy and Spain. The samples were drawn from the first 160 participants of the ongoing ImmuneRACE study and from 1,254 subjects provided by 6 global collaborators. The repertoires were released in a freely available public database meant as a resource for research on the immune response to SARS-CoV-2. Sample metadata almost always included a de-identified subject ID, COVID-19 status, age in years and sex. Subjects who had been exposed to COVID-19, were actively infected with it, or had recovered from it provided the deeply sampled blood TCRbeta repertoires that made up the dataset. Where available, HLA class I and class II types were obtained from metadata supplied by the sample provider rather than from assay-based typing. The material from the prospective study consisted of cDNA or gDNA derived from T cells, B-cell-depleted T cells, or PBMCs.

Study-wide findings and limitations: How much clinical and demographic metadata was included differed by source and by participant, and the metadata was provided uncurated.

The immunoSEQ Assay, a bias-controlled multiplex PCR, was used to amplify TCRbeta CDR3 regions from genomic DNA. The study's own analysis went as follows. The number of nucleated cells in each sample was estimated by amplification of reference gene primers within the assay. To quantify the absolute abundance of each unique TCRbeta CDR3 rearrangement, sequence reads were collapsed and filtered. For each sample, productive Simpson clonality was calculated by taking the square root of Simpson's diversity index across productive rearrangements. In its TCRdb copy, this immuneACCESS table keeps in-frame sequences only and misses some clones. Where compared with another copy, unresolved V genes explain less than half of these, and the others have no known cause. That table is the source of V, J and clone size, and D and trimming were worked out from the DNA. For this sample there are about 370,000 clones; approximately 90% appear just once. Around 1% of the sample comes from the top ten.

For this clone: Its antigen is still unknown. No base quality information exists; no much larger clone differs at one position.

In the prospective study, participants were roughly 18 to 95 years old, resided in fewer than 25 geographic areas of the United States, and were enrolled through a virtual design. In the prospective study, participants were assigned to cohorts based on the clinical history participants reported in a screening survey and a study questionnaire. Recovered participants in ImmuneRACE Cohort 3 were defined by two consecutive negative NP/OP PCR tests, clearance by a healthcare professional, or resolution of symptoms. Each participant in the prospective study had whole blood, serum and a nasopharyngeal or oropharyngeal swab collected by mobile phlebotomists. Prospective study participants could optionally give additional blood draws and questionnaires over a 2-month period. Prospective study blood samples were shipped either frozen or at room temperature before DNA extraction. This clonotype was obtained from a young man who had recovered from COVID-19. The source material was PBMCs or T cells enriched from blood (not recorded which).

The nucleotide sequence reads TGTGCCAGCAGCTTAGATCTTACTATGGCGGCAGAAGCTTTCTTT. Its translation is CASSLDLTMAAEAFF. The chain is assembled from TRBV7-9 and TRBJ1-1; a confident D gene designation cannot be given. The germline ends are 17 bases apart after V is trimmed by 1 base and J by 8 bases. The CDR3 has 15 amino acids, counting the end cysteine and phenylalanine. The kept DNA is CDR3 alone, 45 bases in frame from the first base. In the germline V gene (reference sequence), CDR1 corresponds to SEHNR and CDR2 to FQNEAQ.